These 29 T cell receptor beta chains came from one sample sequenced in a study of CD8 T cells in ankylosing spondylitis. Study-wide results and caveats: Blood from ankylosing spondylitis patients appeared to carry a characteristic roughly eight-variant TCR beta motif.

TCRdb recomputed calls from the 5' RACE reads with MiXCR, one row per CDR3 protein. Of 200,000 to 250,000 distinct CDR3 sequences listed, approximately 16% were seen once; the top ten hold about 44%. These TCRs' antigens remain unknown. The sequencing input was blood, either unsorted or a sorted T cell fraction (not recorded which). The source of these receptors is a male donor with ankylosing spondylitis.

This clonotype was seen only a few times. The V call is TRBV20-1, the J call TRBJ1-1, with a tentative D call TRBD1 (5 bases). Per germline, CDR1 DFQATT and CDR2 SNEGSKA (reference sequence). Between the trimmed V and J ends, which lost 3 bases and 5 bases, there was a span of 19 bases. The CDR3 extends over 15 amino acids. CDR3 protein: CSASAFAGRVTEAFF. The CDR3 DNA sequence: TGCAGTGCTAGCGCTTTTGCAGGGAGGGTTACTGAAGCTTTCTTT.

The CDR3 nucleotides read TGTGCCAGCAGTTCGGACACCGATATCTATGGCTACACCTTC. As protein: CASSSDTDIYGYTF. This chain uses TRBV12-3 or TRBV12-4 with TRBJ1-2; possibly TRBD1 for D (5 bases). This CDR3 region has 14 residues. Deletions cut 4 bases from V and 4 bases from J, with 13 bases between.

This chain joins TRBV5-1 and TRBJ2-7; 14 bases line up with TRBD2. The junction had 1 base not matched to a gene; V was cut back by 3 bases and J by 2 bases. Germline CDR1 reads SGHRS; CDR2 reads YFSETQ. This CDR3 spans 15 amino acids. As DNA, the CDR3 is TGCGCCAGCAGCTCGACTAGCGGGGGGGCCTACGAGCAGTACTTC. It encodes CASSSTSGGAYEQYF.

Many counts were recorded for this clonotype. As DNA, the CDR3 is TGTGCCAGCAGCTCGGGTTTGGGGGCCTTCTCCTACAATGAGCAGTTCTTC. Protein product: CASSSGLGAFSYNEQFF. The chain joins TRBV12-3 or TRBV12-4 to TRBJ2-1, with D maybe TRBD1 (6 bases). The CDR3 has 17 amino acids. V lost 6 bases and J 0 bases, leaving 18 bases between the germline ends.

This clonotype showed up just a few times. V usage is TRBV29-1 and J usage is TRBJ2-3, with no clear D. The CDR3 is 13 amino acids. Germline lookup yields CDR1 SQVTM and CDR2 ANQGSEA. V was shortened by 2 bases and J by 3 bases, with 9 bases between the two germline ends. CDR3 sequence (DNA): TGCAGCGTTGAATTATGGGGAACAGATACGCAGTATTTT. Its translation: CSVELWGTDTQYF.

There are a few counts of this clonotype. This chain links TRBV6-5 with TRBJ2-1, with a weak D call TRBD2 (5 bases). CDR1 and CDR2 (germline): MNHEY, SVGAGI. CDR3 length equals 15 residues. Deletions cut 2 bases from V and 5 bases from J, with 13 bases between. The CDR3 loop reads CASSYLRSGNNEQFF. CDR3 bases: TGTGCCAGCAGTTACCTCCGGTCGGGAAACAATGAGCAGTTCTTC.

This clonotype was picked up a small number of times. This chain uses TRBV25-1 with TRBJ2-2, with D possibly matching TRBD2 (6 bases). Germline loops: CDR1 MGHDK, CDR2 SYGVNS. Trimming took 5 bases from V and 4 from J, leaving 14 bases between them. This CDR3 region has 15 residues. DNA of the CDR3: TGTGCCAGCAGTCCCCTAGGGGAGGCCACCGGGGAGCTGTTTTTT. Translating gives CASSPLGEATGELFF.

This clonotype was detected only a few times. The rearrangement uses TRBV5-1 and TRBJ2-1, with a tentative D call TRBD2 (6 bases). The germline V and J ends were trimmed by 2 bases and 3 bases, with 12 bases remaining between them. CDR3 length: 15 residues. The germline gives CDR1 SGHRS, CDR2 YFSETQ. CDR3 protein: CASSFIQGGYNEQFF. CDR3 in DNA: TGCGCCAGCAGCTTTATCCAGGGAGGCTACAATGAGCAGTTCTTC.

This clonotype came up a few times. The chain recombines TRBV25-1 with TRBJ2-5, with D tentatively TRBD1 or TRBD2 (6 bases each). This CDR3 has 13 residues. The germline CDR1 and CDR2 sequences are MGHDK and SYGVNS. V was trimmed by 5 bases and J by 5 bases, leaving 12 bases between them. In nucleotides, the CDR3 is TGTGCCAGCAGTAGAGGGGGGCCTGAGACCCAGTACTTC. It encodes CASSRGGPETQYF.

This clonotype was counted between two and nine times. The rearrangement joins TRBV4-1 to TRBJ2-1; 15 positions match TRBD2. CDR3 size: 15 residues. The V gene end was trimmed by 4 bases and the J gene end by 10 bases; junction bases not matched to a gene: 5. Germline V gene data show CDR1 as MGHRA and CDR2 as YSYEKL. CDR3 in amino acids: CASSPGLAGGKEQFF. Written as DNA, the CDR3 is TGCGCCAGCAGCCCGGGACTAGCGGGAGGCAAGGAGCAGTTCTTC.

V is TRBV5-5 and J is TRBJ2-1; possible D gene TRBD1, 6 bases. V was pared by 0 bases and J by 3 bases, with 10 bases between. Germline-derived CDR1 and CDR2 are SGHKS and YYEKEE (reference sequence). This CDR3 is built from 15 residues. The CDR3 here is CASSLDWTDYNEQFF. The CDR3 DNA is TGTGCCAGCAGCTTGGACTGGACAGACTACAATGAGCAGTTCTTC.

This clonotype was seen ten or more times. The V and J genes are TRBV3-1 and TRBJ1-1; D remains unclear. CDR3 length: 14 amino acids. Germline V gene lookup returns CDR1 LGHDT and CDR2 YNNKEL (reference sequence). V was cut by 0 bases and J by 2 bases, with 7 bases left in between. CDR3 region: CASSQDSGNTEAFF. Written as DNA, the CDR3 is TGTGCCAGCAGCCAAGATTCGGGTAACACTGAAGCTTTCTTT.

The CDR3 DNA follows: TGTGCCAGCAGGACAGGGTGGGTCACTGAAGCTTTCTTT. Amino acid sequence: CASRTGWVTEAFF. The rearrangement joins TRBV6-2 or TRBV6-3 to TRBJ1-1, with 7 positions matching TRBD1. The CDR3 extends over 13 amino acids. CDR1 is MNHEY, CDR2 SVGEGT, per germline. J gave up 4 bases and V 6 bases, and 5 bases lay outside the gene matches.

The V and J genes are TRBV7-3 and TRBJ2-3; 8 bases are shared with TRBD2. The CDR3 is 16 residues long. V was pared by 1 base and J by 0 bases, with 3 bases of the junction left unmatched. The germline gives CDR1 SGHTA, CDR2 FQGTGA. This chain's CDR3 is CASSLNGTRSTDTQYF. The CDR3 nucleotides read TGTGCCAGCAGCTTAAATGGGACTAGAAGCACAGATACGCAGTATTTT.

The chain links TRBV9 to TRBJ2-7, with TRBD2 identical over 7 bases. The germline gives CDR1 SGDLS, CDR2 YYNGEE. The CDR3 runs to 12 residues. With 7 bases clipped from V and 0 bases from J, the junction kept 1 base outside the gene matches. CDR3 sequence reads: CASGGSSYEQYF. The CDR3 DNA sequence: TGTGCCAGCGGCGGGAGCTCCTACGAGCAGTACTTC.

In its sample, this clonotype was seen a few times. The chain recombines TRBV27 with TRBJ2-1, with D possibly being TRBD1 or TRBD2 (6 bases each). The ends were cut back, 8 bases at V and 0 bases at J, with 14 bases in the middle. Per germline, CDR1 MNHEY and CDR2 SMNVEV (reference sequence). The CDR3 extends over 15 amino acids. The CDR3 DNA sequence: TGTGCCAGCGCCCCGGGGGCCAGCTCCTACAATGAGCAGTTCTTC. It is translated as CASAPGASSYNEQFF.

The chain combines TRBV12-3 or TRBV12-4 with TRBJ2-6; 7 bases match TRBD1. The CDR3 has 18 amino acids. Trimming at V came to 8 bases and at J to 0 bases, leaving 13 bases not matched to a gene. CDR3 in amino acids: CASCSPRDRYSGANVLTF. Written as DNA, the CDR3 is TGTGCCAGCTGTTCACCTCGGGACAGATACTCTGGGGCCAACGTCCTGACTTTC.

This rearrangement joins TRBV7-9 to TRBJ1-1, with D possibly matching TRBD1 (5 bases). The CDR3 is made up of 15 amino acids. Germline CDR1 is SEHNR and CDR2 is FQNEAQ (reference sequence). V lost 3 bases and J lost 1, with 12 bases in between. DNA of the CDR3: TGTGCCAGCAGCTTCTCCAGGGCATGGAACACTGAAGCTTTCTTT. Translation: CASSFSRAWNTEAFF.

The V and J genes are TRBV12-3 or TRBV12-4 and TRBJ2-1, with 8 nucleotides matching TRBD2. V shed 3 bases and J 9 bases; nucleotides not matched to a gene: 7. The CDR3 runs 14 residues. The CDR3 is CASSFGGGRVEQFF. CDR3 coding DNA: TGTGCCAGCAGTTTCGGGGGGGGGCGTGTTGAGCAGTTCTTC.

This clonotype was seen a few times. The chain uses TRBV4-2 and TRBJ2-7, with D tentatively TRBD2 (5 bases). CDR1 and CDR2 (germline): LGHNA, YNFKEQ. The V end was cut by 0 bases, the J end by 6 bases, with 18 bases between. The CDR3 totals 16 residues. CDR3 in DNA: TGTGCCAGCAGCCAAGAATCGACGCGATGGACTGGCGAGCAGTACTTC. It translates to CASSQESTRWTGEQYF.

The J gene is TRBJ2-1, the V gene TRBV5-1; 9 bases line up with TRBD1. Germline trimming cut 4 bases from V and 4 bases from J; bases unmatched to any gene: 6. Germline V gene data show CDR1 as SGHRS and CDR2 as YFSETQ. This CDR3 is 15 amino acids long. The CDR3: CASSLRQGEYNEQFF. CDR3 DNA sequence: TGCGCCAGCAGCCTGAGACAGGGGGAGTACAATGAGCAGTTCTTC. Complete variable domain (other parts from reference TRBV5-1 and TRBJ2-1): KAGVTQTPRYLIKTRGQQVTLSCSPISGHRSVSWYQQTPGQGLQFLFEYFSETQRNKGNFPGRFSGRQFSNSRSEMNVSTLELGDSALYLCASSLRQGEYNEQFFGPGTRLTVL.

This clonotype was seen a handful of times. The chain is built from TRBV18 and TRBJ2-7, with 7 bases lining up with TRBD1. The CDR3 consists of 16 residues. CDR1 KGHSH and CDR2 LQKENI come from the germline V gene. V lost 2 bases and J lost 2; bases outside the gene matches: 9. The CDR3 coding sequence is TGTGCCAGCTCACCAAGCCGGGACAGTCCTACCTACGAGCAGTACTTC. Its protein product is CASSPSRDSPTYEQYF.

V gene TRBV5-1 combines with J gene TRBJ1-1, with D maybe TRBD1 (5 bases). This CDR3 region has 16 residues. From germline, CDR1 is SGHRS and CDR2 YFSETQ. Trimming took off 4 bases at V and 5 bases at J, with 21 bases between the two ends. The CDR3 nucleotides are TGCGCCAGCAGCCCAACCGGAAGGGGTTCAGCGACTGAAGCTTTCTTT. As protein: CASSPTGRGSATEAFF.

The gene calls are TRBV6-7 and TRBJ1-5, with 9 bases identical to TRBD1. TRBV6-7 is reported as an ORF; its role is uncertain. The CDR3 has 16 residues. The V segment lost 5 bases and the J segment 4 bases; nucleotides outside the gene matches: 9. The CDR3 reads CASSTGTGCWNQPQHF. In nucleotides, the CDR3 is TGTGCCAGCAGTACTGGGACAGGGTGTTGGAATCAGCCCCAGCATTTT.

The gene calls are TRBV6-5 and TRBJ2-1; D is uncertain. This CDR3 spans 14 amino acids. Germline lookup yields CDR1 MNHEY and CDR2 SVGAGI. Between the trimmed V and J ends, which lost 4 bases and 10 bases, there was a span of 17 bases. In DNA, the CDR3 is TGTGCCAGCAGTTCCTTAGGAACAGTGAGGGAGCAGTTCTTC. This gives the protein CASSSLGTVREQFF.

For the CDR3, the DNA is TGTGCCAGTAGAGAAGTTCTAGCGGGGCCATGGGATACGCAGTATTTT. It translates to CASREVLAGPWDTQYF. The J gene is TRBJ2-3, the V gene TRBV19; TRBD2 aligns across 9 bases. Germline CDR1 is LNHDA and CDR2 is SQIVND (reference sequence). The V segment lost 6 bases and the J segment 6 bases; nucleotides outside the gene matches: 13. CDR3 length: 16 amino acids.

The chain couples TRBV12-3 or TRBV12-4 to TRBJ1-2; D call uncertain. Deletions cut 4 bases from V and 4 bases from J, with 10 bases between. CDR3 size: 13 residues. CDR3 nucleotides: TGTGCCAGCAGTTCGAAAATGGGCTATGGCTACACCTTC. As protein: CASSSKMGYGYTF.

This chain's CDR3 is CASSSRPGQFYGYTF. CDR3 nucleotides: TGTGCCAGTAGTAGCCGACCGGGACAGTTTTATGGCTACACCTTC. The chain uses TRBV19 and TRBJ1-2; the match to TRBD1 covers 7 bases. CDR1 and CDR2 (germline): LNHDA, SQIVND (reference sequence). The CDR3 spans 15 residues. J lost 5 bases, V lost 4 bases, and 10 bases had no gene match. The full variable domain, completed using reference TRBV19 and TRBJ1-2, is DGGITQSPKYLFRKEGQNVTLSCEQNLNHDAMYWYRQDPGQGLRLIYYSQIVNDFQKGDIAEGYSVSREKKESFPLTVTSAQKNPTAFYLCASSSRPGQFYGYTFGSGTRLTVV.

Only a few counts were recorded for this clonotype. The V gene is TRBV20-1, the J gene TRBJ2-1; 9 nucleotides line up with TRBD2. Germline CDR1 DFQATT, CDR2 SNEGSKA (reference sequence). The CDR3 is made up of 17 amino acids. After removal of 3 bases from V and 8 bases from J, the junction contained 17 bases not matched to a gene. Here the CDR3 DNA reads TGCAGTGCTAGCACGACCGCCGGCGGGAGGGGTGTCGATGAGCAGTTCTTC. Translated, it gives CSASTTAGGRGVDEQFF.